This TCR beta chain derives from a study of T cell responses to AZD1222 COVID-19 vaccine. Profiled with immunoSEQ multiplex PCR; TCRdb holds only in-frame clones, not every one. The profile shows more than 150,000 clones, 85% to 95% of them singletons. CDR3 length: 13 amino acids. Trimming stripped 5 bases from V and 5 bases from J, with 12 bases between. Germline V lookup: CDR1 MGHRA, CDR2 YSYEKL. This chain uses TRBV4-1 with TRBJ2-5, with D unclear. Source: peripheral blood, taken 28 days after the second AZD1222 dose. The sequence was collected from an adult who received the AZD1222 COVID-19 vaccine. CDR3 in DNA: TGCGCCAGCAGCGTCCGGACGGTCGAGACCCAGTACTTC. This sequence encodes CASSVRTVETQYF.